This T cell receptor (beta chain) was sequenced for a study of response to subunit inactivated influenza vaccine. Study-wide points: Authors suggested seasonal influenza vaccinations each recruit few new T cells.

This CDR3 is built from 10 residues. Germline values: CDR1 SNHLY, CDR2 FYNNEI. The V gene lost 8 bases and the J gene lost 6 bases, with 6 bases spanning the gap. TCRdb redid the calling of the RT-PCR reads with MiXCR, one entry per CDR3 protein. Of under 800,000 distinct CDR3 sequences in the sample, more than 11% were seen once. A note on this clonotype: No antigen is known for it.

Specimen: PBMCs from blood, collected roughly 2 weeks before vaccination. This receptor was obtained from a man in his forties or fifties who received an inactivated influenza vaccine. This sequence joins TRBV2 and TRBJ2-3; D remains ambiguous. CDR3 protein: CASLADTQYF. In DNA, the CDR3 is TGTGCCAGCCTCGCGGATACGCAGTATTTT.